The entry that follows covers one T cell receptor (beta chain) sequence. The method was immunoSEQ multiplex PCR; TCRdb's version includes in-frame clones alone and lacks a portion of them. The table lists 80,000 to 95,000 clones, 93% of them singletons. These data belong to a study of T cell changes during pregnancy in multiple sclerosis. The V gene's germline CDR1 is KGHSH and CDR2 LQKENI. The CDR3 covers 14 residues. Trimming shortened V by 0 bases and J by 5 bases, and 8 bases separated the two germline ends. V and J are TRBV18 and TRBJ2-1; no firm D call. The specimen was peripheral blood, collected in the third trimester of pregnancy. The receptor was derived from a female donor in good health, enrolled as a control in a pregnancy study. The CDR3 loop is CASSPPSIDNEQFF. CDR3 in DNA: TGTGCCAGCTCACCACCTAGCATCGACAATGAGCAGTTCTTC.